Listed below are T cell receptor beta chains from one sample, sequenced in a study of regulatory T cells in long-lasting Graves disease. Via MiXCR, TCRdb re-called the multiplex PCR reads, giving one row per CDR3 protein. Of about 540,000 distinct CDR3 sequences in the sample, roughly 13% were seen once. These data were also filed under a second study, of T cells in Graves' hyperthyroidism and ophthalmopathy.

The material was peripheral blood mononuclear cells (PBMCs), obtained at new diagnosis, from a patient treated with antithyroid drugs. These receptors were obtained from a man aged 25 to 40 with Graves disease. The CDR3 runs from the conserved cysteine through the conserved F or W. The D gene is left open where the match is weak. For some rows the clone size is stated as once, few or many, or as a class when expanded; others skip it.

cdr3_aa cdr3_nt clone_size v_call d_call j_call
CSAPSGEILNTEAFF TGCAGTGCCCCCTCGGGGGAGATTTTGAACACTGAAGCTTTCTTT many TRBV20-1 NA TRBJ1-1
CASSQRTGNSPLHF TGTGCCAGCAGCCAGCGGACAGGGAATTCACCCCTCCACTTT NA TRBV3-1 TRBD1 TRBJ1-6
CASSPLGAGSSGGYTF TGTGCCAGCAGCCCCCTTGGGGCGGGTTCCTCTGGGGGCTACACCTTC NA TRBV7-9 NA TRBJ1-2
CASSIERGDGGYTF TGTGCCAGTAGTATAGAACGCGGCGATGGTGGCTACACCTTC many TRBV19 NA TRBJ1-2
CATSVAGGPYQETQYF TGTGCCACATCCGTAGCGGGAGGCCCGTACCAAGAGACCCAGTACTTC many TRBV6-1 TRBD2 TRBJ2-5
CASSINWGSGRQNEQFF TGTGCCAGCAGCATAAATTGGGGTAGCGGGAGGCAAAATGAGCAGTTCTTC NA TRBV5-6 TRBD2 TRBJ2-1
CASSQVATGGPQFF TGTGCCAGCAGCCAAGTCGCCACGGGAGGGCCGCAGTTCTTC many TRBV3-1 TRBD2 TRBJ2-1
CATLNSDRLRTEAFF TGTGCCACCCTTAATAGTGACAGGTTGAGGACTGAAGCTTTCTTT few TRBV15 NA TRBJ1-1
CASSPTPGLAGEYF TGTGCCAGCAGCCCAACCCCCGGACTAGCGGGGGAGTACTTC few TRBV6-1 TRBD2 TRBJ2-7
CASSLGRRAKDTQYF TGTGCCAGCAGCTTGGGTCGACGTGCGAAAGATACGCAGTATTTT many TRBV5-8 NA TRBJ2-3
CASSPDLTSNGYTF TGTGCCAGCTCACCAGACTTAACCTCTAATGGCTACACCTTC NA TRBV18 NA TRBJ1-2
CASAGTGVFGQYF TGTGCTAGTGCCGGGACAGGGGTGTTCGGGCAGTACTTC many TRBV12-5 TRBD1 TRBJ2-7
CASSSLEEGGFSPLHF TGCGCCAGCAGCTCGCTCGAGGAGGGAGGATTTTCACCCCTCCACTTT NA TRBV5-1 NA TRBJ1-6
CAIGPRLSGSSRDTQYF TGTGCCATCGGGCCGCGGTTAAGCGGGAGTTCTAGAGATACGCAGTATTTT many TRBV10-3 TRBD2 TRBJ2-3
CASSQDTSGSWDTQYF TGTGCCAGCAGCCAAGATACGTCTGGGAGTTGGGATACGCAGTATTTT few TRBV4-2 NA TRBJ2-3
CASSQDVAGGPTGELFF TGTGCCAGCAGCCAAGATGTTGCGGGAGGGCCGACCGGGGAGCTGTTTTTT NA TRBV3-1 TRBD2 TRBJ2-2
CATSDPAHEQYF TGTGCCACCAGTGACCCTGCCCACGAGCAGTACTTC many TRBV24-1 NA TRBJ2-7
CSVEVHPNTEAFF TGCAGCGTTGAGGTCCACCCTAACACTGAAGCTTTCTTT many TRBV29-1 NA TRBJ1-1
CASTRSQGYEQYF TGTGCCAGCACCCGGTCGCAGGGATACGAGCAGTACTTC many TRBV6-1 NA TRBJ2-7
CASTQGASGRSYNEQFF TGTGCCAGCACTCAGGGGGCTAGCGGGAGGTCATACAATGAGCAGTTCTTC NA TRBV6-2/TRBV6-3 TRBD2 TRBJ2-1
CAWTLPGQVSSYNEQSF TGTGCCTGGACCCTACCGGGACAGGTGAGCTCCTACAATGAGCAGTCCTTC NA TRBV30 TRBD1 TRBJ2-1
CASSLLAARGRDQPQHF TGTGCCAGCAGTTTATTGGCAGCCCGGGGACGAGATCAGCCCCAGCATTTT many TRBV27 NA TRBJ1-5
CASSVEAAFNGYTF TGTGCCAGCAGCGTAGAGGCAGCGTTTAATGGCTACACCTTC many TRBV9 NA TRBJ1-2
CASSPPGHSTDTQYF TGTGCCAGTAGCCCACCGGGACACTCCACAGATACGCAGTATTTT NA TRBV19 NA TRBJ2-3
CASSLGIAKNIQYF TGTGCCAGCAGTTTAGGCATAGCCAAAAACATTCAGTACTTC many TRBV28 NA TRBJ2-4
CASSLTGEDQPQHF TGTGCCAGCTCACTCACAGGGGAGGATCAGCCCCAGCATTTT many TRBV18 TRBD1 TRBJ1-5
CSARYGSTDTQYF TGCAGTGCTAGGTACGGGAGCACAGATACGCAGTATTTT few TRBV20-1 NA TRBJ2-3
CASRATGAPRETQYF TGTGCCAGCAGAGCCACAGGGGCGCCGAGAGAGACCCAGTACTTC NA TRBV6-1 TRBD1 TRBJ2-5
CASSYSILAGTETQYF TGTGCCAGCAGTTACTCGATACTAGCGGGGACAGAGACCCAGTACTTC NA TRBV6-5 TRBD2 TRBJ2-5
CASSYWAGEGQETQYF TGTGCCAGCAGTTACTGGGCGGGAGAAGGTCAAGAGACCCAGTACTTC many TRBV6-2/TRBV6-3 TRBD2 TRBJ2-5
CSAPREGGYEQYF TGCAGTGCTCCCCGGGAGGGTGGGTACGAGCAGTACTTC many TRBV20-1 TRBD2 TRBJ2-7